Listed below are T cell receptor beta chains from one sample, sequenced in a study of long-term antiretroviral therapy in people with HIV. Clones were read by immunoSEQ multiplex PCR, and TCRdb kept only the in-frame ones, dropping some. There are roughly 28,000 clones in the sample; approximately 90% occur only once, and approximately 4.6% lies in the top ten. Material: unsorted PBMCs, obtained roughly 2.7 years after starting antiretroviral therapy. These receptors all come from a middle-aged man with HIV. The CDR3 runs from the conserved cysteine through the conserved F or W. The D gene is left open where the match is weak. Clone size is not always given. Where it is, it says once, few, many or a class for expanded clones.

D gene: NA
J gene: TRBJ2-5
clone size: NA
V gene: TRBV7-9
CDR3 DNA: TGTGCCAGCAGCTATGGGACAACCTCCCAAGAGACCCAGTACTTC
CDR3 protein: CASSYGTTSQETQYF

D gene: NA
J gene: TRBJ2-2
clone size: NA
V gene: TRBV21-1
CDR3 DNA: TGTGCCAGCAGCAAGGGTAGCGGGAGGGCCCCCGGGGAGCTGTTTTTT
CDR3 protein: CASSKGSGRAPGELFF

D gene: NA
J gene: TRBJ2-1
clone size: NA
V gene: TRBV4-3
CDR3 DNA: TGCGCCAGCAGCCAAGCCCCGGACAATGAGCAGTTCTTC
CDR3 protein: CASSQAPDNEQFF

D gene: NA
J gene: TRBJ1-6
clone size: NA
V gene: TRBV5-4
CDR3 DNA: TGTGCCAGCAGATCCGGAGGAGTCAATTCACCCCTCCACTTT
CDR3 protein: CASRSGGVNSPLHF

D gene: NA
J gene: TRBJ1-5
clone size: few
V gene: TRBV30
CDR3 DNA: TGTGCCTGGAGTTCCGGTCAGGCTAGCAATCAGCCCCAGCATTTT
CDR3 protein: CAWSSGQASNQPQHF

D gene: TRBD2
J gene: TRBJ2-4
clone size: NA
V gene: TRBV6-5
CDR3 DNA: TGTGCCAGCAGTATAGCGGGGGGCCCGAACATTCAGTACTTC
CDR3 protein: CASSIAGGPNIQYF

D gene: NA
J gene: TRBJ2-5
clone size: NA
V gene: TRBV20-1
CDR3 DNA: TGCAGTGCTGACTGGCGGGAGACCCAGTACTTC
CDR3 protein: CSADWRETQYF

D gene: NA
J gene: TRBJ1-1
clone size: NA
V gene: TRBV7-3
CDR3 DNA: TGTGCCAGCAGCCCCCAGACAGGTACCATGAACACTGAAGCTTTCTTT
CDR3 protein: CASSPQTGTMNTEAFF

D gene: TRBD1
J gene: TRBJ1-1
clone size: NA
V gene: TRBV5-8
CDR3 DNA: TGTGCCAGCAGCTTGACAGGGGGGAACACTGAAGCTTTCTTT
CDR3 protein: CASSLTGGNTEAFF

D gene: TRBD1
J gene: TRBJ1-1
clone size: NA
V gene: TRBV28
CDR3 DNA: TGTGCCAGCAGTTACAGGGGGAGGACTGAAGCTTTCTTT
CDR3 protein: CASSYRGRTEAFF

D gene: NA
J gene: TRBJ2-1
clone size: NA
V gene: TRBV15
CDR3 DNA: TGTGCCACCAGCCGTCCTCAGGGATGGGGCAATGAGCAGTTCTTC
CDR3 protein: CATSRPQGWGNEQFF

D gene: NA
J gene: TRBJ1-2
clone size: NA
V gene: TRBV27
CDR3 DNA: TGTGCCAGCAGTCAACGGGGGGGCGGGACGGACTATGGCTACACCTTC
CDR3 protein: CASSQRGGGTDYGYTF

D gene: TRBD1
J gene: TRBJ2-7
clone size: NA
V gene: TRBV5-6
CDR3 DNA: TGTGCCAGCAGCTTGAACAGGGGGTCGGCCTACGAGCAGTACTTC
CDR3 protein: CASSLNRGSAYEQYF

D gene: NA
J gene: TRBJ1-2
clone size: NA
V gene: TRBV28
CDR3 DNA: TGTGCCAGCAGTTTACGAGGACAGCATGGCTACACCTTC
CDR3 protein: CASSLRGQHGYTF

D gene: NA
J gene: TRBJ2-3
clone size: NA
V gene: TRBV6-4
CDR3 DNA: TGTGCCAGCAGTGACAGGCCGAATCCCACAGATACGCAGTATTTT
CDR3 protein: CASSDRPNPTDTQYF

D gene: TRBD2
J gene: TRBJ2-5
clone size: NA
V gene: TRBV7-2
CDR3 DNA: TGTGCCAGCAGCTTGGCGGGGGGCGTGGAGACCCAGTACTTC
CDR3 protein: CASSLAGGVETQYF

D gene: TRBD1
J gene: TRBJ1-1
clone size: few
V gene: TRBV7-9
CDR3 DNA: TGTGCCAGCAGCTTAGAGTCTAGGGGGCGCGTTGGTGAAGCTTTCTTT
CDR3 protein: CASSLESRGRVGEAFF

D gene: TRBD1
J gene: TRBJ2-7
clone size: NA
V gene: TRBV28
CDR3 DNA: TGTGCCAGCAGGGCAGGGGGCGCGGAATCCTACGAGCAGTACTTC
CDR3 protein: CASRAGGAESYEQYF

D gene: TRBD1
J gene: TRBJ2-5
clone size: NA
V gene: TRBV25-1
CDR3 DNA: TGTGCCAGCAGAGAGACAGGGGCTTCACAAGAGACCCAGTACTTC
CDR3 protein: CASRETGASQETQYF

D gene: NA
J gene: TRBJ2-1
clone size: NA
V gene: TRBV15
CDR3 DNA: TGTGCCACCAGCAGAGATTGGGAGGACTACAATGAGCAGTTCTTC
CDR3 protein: CATSRDWEDYNEQFF

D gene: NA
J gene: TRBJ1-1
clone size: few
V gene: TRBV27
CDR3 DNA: TGTGCCAGCGGCGACACTGAAGCTTTCTTT
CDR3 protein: CASGDTEAFF

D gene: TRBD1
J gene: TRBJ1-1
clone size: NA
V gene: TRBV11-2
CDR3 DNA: TGTGCCAGCAGTTACTCAACAGGGGTGGCCACTGAAGCTTTCTTT
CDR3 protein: CASSYSTGVATEAFF

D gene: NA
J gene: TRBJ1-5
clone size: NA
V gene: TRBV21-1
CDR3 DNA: TGTGCCAGCAGCAAAGCCGCGACAGGGGGCGAAAGCAATCAGCCCCAGCATTTT
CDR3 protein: CASSKAATGGESNQPQHF

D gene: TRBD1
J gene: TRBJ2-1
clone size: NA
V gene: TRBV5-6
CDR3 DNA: TGTGCCAGCAGCTTGCCGCGGACAGGTGGCAATGAGCAGTTCTTC
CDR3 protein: CASSLPRTGGNEQFF

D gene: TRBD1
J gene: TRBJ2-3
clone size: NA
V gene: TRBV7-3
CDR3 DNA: TGTGCCAGCAGCTCTGGGACAGGGATGAATACGCAGTATTTT
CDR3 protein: CASSSGTGMNTQYF

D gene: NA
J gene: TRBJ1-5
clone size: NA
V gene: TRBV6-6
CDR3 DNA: TGTGCCAGCAGCCCCACCCGGGGCGGCAATCAGCCCCAGCATTTT
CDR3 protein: CASSPTRGGNQPQHF

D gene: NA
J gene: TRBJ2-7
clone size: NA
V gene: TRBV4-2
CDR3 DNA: TGTGCCAGCAGCCAAGATTACAGGAGGTCCTACGAGCAGTACTTC
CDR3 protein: CASSQDYRRSYEQYF

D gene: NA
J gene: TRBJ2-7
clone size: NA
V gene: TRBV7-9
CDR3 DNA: TGTGCCAGCAGCCCAACCGGGGCCTGGGCAATTTACGAGCAGTACTTC
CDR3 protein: CASSPTGAWAIYEQYF

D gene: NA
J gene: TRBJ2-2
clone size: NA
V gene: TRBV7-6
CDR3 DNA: TGTGCCAGCAGTTCGTTTGCGACCGCGAACACCGGGGAGCTGTTTTTT
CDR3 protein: CASSSFATANTGELFF

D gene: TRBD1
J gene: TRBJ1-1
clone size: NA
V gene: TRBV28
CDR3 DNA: TGTGCCAGCAGCATCCAGGGGGGCGGCGCTTTCTTT
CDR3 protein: CASSIQGGGAFF

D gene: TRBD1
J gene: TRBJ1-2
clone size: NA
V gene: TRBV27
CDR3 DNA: TGTGCCAGCAGTTCCATCACCGCCGGGACAGGGGGGAGCTACACCTTC
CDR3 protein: CASSSITAGTGGSYTF

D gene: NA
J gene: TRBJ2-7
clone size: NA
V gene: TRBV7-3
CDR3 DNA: TGTGCCAGCAGCTCCTCCGGGGGGCGAGCAGACGAGCAGTACTTC
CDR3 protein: CASSSSGGRADEQYF

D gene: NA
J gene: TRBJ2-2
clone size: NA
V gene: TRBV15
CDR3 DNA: TGTGCCACCAGCAGAGCTTTACCGGGACATGACACCGGGGAGCTGTTTTTT
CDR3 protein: CATSRALPGHDTGELFF

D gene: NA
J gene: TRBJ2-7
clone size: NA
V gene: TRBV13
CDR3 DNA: TGTGCCAGCAGCCCACCCAGCGGTCACGAGCAGTACTTC
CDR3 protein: CASSPPSGHEQYF

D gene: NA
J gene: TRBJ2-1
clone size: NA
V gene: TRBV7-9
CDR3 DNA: TGTGCCAGCAGCTTAGACGGGGGGCCCACCTACAATGAGCAGTTCTTC
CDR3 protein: CASSLDGGPTYNEQFF

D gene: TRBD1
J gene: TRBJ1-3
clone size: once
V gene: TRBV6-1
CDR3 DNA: TGTGCCAGCAGTGAAAACGTGGGGACAGGGGGTGGAAACACCATATATTTT
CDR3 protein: CASSENVGTGGGNTIYF

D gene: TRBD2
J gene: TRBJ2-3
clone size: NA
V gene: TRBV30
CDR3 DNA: TGTGCCTGGGGGCCGGGACTAGCGGGCGGGGATACGCAGTATTTT
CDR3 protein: CAWGPGLAGGDTQYF

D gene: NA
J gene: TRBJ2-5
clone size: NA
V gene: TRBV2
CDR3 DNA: TGTGCCAGCAAAAGGGGATCACAAGAGACCCAGTACTTC
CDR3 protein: CASKRGSQETQYF

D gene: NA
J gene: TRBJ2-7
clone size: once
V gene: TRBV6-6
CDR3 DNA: TGTGCCAGCAGTCCCCGGGGGGCCAACTACGAGCAGTACTTC
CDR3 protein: CASSPRGANYEQYF

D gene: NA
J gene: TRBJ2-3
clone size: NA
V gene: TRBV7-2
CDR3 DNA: TGTGCCAGCAGCTTAGAGGTCCTTTCAGATACGCAGTATTTT
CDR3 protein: CASSLEVLSDTQYF

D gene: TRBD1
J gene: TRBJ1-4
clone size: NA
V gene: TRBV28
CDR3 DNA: TGTGCCAGCATTCTAAACCCTGGGCCAGGGGGTAATGAAAAACTGTTTTTT
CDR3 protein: CASILNPGPGGNEKLFF

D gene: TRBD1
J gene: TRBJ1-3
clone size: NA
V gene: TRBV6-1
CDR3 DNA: TGTGCCAGCAGGACGACAGGGTCTGGAAACACCATATATTTT
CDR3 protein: CASRTTGSGNTIYF

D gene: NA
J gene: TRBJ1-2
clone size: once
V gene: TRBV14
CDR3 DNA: TGTGCCAGCGGGGGCCTGTATGGCTACACCTTC
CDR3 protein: CASGGLYGYTF

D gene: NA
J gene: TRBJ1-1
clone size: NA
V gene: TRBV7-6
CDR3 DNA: TGTGCCAGCAGCCTCCTAATGAACACTGAAGCTTTCTTT
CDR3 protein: CASSLLMNTEAFF

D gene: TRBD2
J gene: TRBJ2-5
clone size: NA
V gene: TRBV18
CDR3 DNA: TGTGCCAGCTCACCTAGCGGGGGGTCAGAGACCCAGTACTTC
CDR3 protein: CASSPSGGSETQYF

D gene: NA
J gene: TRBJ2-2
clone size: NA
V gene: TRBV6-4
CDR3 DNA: TGTGCCAGCAGTGACGGGACCGGGGAGCTGTTTTTT
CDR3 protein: CASSDGTGELFF

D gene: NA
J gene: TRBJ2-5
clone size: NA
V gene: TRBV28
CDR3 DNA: TGTGCCAGCAGTTCCCCTAGTGATCCCCAGTACTTC
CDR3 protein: CASSSPSDPQYF

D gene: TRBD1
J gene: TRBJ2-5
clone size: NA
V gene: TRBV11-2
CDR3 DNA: TGTGCCAGCAGCTCGAGGACAGGCTCACAAGAGACCCAGTACTTC
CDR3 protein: CASSSRTGSQETQYF

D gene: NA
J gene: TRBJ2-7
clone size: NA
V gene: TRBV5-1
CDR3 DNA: TGCGCCAGCAGCCAAGGGGACTACGAGCAGTACTTC
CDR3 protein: CASSQGDYEQYF

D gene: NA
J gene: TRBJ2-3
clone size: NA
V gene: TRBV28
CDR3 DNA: TGTGCCAGCAGTTTGCCAAACAGGGCCGATACGCAGTATTTT
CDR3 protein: CASSLPNRADTQYF

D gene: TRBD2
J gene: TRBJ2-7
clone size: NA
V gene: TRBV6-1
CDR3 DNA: TGTGCCAGCAGTGGCACGGGTCGAGCGGGAGGGCCAAAGCGGTCCTACGAGCAGTACTTC
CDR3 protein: CASSGTGRAGGPKRSYEQYF

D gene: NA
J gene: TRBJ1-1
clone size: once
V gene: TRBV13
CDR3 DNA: TGTGCCAGCGGTCGCCTGAACACTGAAGCTTTCTTT
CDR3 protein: CASGRLNTEAFF

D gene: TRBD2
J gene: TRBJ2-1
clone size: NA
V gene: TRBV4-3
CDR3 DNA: TGCGCCAGCAGCCCTCTGACTAGCGGGAACTACAATGAGCAGTTCTTC
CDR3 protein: CASSPLTSGNYNEQFF

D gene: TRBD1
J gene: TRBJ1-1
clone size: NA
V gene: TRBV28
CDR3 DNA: TGTGCCAGCAGTGCGGGACAGGGCGGTGAAGCTTTCTTT
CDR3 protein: CASSAGQGGEAFF

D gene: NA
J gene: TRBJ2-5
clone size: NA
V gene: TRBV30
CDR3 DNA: TGTGCCTGGAGCACCCGAGAGACCCAGTACTTC
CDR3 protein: CAWSTRETQYF

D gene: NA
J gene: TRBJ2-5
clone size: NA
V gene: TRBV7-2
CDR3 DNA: TGTGCCAGCAGCCCTGGCGGAGCGCTTGGGAAAGAGACCCAGTACTTC
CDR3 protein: CASSPGGALGKETQYF

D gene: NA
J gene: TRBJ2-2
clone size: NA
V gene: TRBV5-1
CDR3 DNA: TGCGCCAGCAGCCCACAGGACACCGGGGAGCTGTTTTTT
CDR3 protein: CASSPQDTGELFF

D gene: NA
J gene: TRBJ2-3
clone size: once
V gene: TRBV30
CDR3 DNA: TGTGCCTGGAACACAGATACGCAGTATTTT
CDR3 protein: CAWNTDTQYF

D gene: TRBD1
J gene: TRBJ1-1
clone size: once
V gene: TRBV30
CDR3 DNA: TGTGCCTCCACCTACAGGGGGCTTAGGAACACTGAAGCTTTCTTT
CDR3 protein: CASTYRGLRNTEAFF

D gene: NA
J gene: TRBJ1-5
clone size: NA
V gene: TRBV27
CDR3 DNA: TGTGCCAGCAGTTCTTCAGGGGTGGGCAATCAGCCCCAGCATTTT
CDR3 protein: CASSSSGVGNQPQHF